These T cell receptor beta chains were read from a single sample in a study of blood T cell repertoires in COVID-19. Here immunoSEQ multiplex PCR was the method, and the copy in TCRdb shows in-frame clones only, minus some. Here the sample spans approximately 290,000 clones, 65% to 85% being singletons. Material: peripheral blood. The receptors originated from a person aged 70 to 80 with COVID-19, enrolled during active disease. CDR3s include the opening cysteine and the closing phenylalanine or tryptophan. A D gene is named only where the DNA matches it firmly. Size tells how often a clone was seen (once, few, many) or the class of an expanded clone, and some rows leave it out.

clone size: -
J gene: TRBJ2-2
D gene: -
V gene: TRBV5-5
CDR3 DNA: TGTGCCAGCAGCTTGGATACCTATCGGGGGTCCGGGGAGCTGTTTTTT
CDR3 protein: CASSLDTYRGSGELFF

clone size: -
J gene: TRBJ2-1
D gene: TRBD1
V gene: TRBV9
CDR3 DNA: TGTGCCAGCAGCACTCCCCGGGACAGGGGAAGAGATGAGCAGTTCTTC
CDR3 protein: CASSTPRDRGRDEQFF

clone size: -
J gene: TRBJ1-1
D gene: -
V gene: TRBV5-1
CDR3 DNA: TGCGCCAGCAGCTTGGAAGAGGGACTTGAAGCTTTCTTT
CDR3 protein: CASSLEEGLEAFF

clone size: -
J gene: TRBJ2-7
D gene: -
V gene: TRBV5-8
CDR3 DNA: TGTGCCAGCAGCTTCCCCCACTTGTCAGGCCCCGAGCAGTACTTC
CDR3 protein: CASSFPHLSGPEQYF

clone size: -
J gene: TRBJ1-5
D gene: TRBD1
V gene: TRBV25-1
CDR3 DNA: TGTGCCAGCAGACAGGGGCCATTCGGGCCCCAGCATTTT
CDR3 protein: CASRQGPFGPQHF

clone size: once
J gene: TRBJ2-5
D gene: TRBD2
V gene: TRBV28
CDR3 DNA: TGTGCCAGCAGTTTACTAGCGGGAGTCGAGACCCAGTACTTC
CDR3 protein: CASSLLAGVETQYF

clone size: once
J gene: TRBJ2-3
D gene: TRBD1
V gene: TRBV20-1
CDR3 DNA: TGCAGTGCCCGTCCGGGACAGGGGCTGTATTTT
CDR3 protein: CSARPGQGLYF

clone size: once
J gene: TRBJ1-5
D gene: TRBD1
V gene: TRBV5-5
CDR3 DNA: TGTGCCAGCAGCCAGACAGGGGGGGACAATCAGCCCCAGCATTTT
CDR3 protein: CASSQTGGDNQPQHF

clone size: -
J gene: TRBJ2-7
D gene: -
V gene: TRBV28
CDR3 DNA: TGTGCCAGCAGCCCAGGGCACGCCTACGAGCAGTACTTC
CDR3 protein: CASSPGHAYEQYF

clone size: -
J gene: TRBJ2-3
D gene: TRBD2
V gene: TRBV6-4
CDR3 DNA: TGTGCCAGCAGTCGGACTAGCGGGAGAGGGACAGATACGCAGTATTTT
CDR3 protein: CASSRTSGRGTDTQYF

clone size: few
J gene: TRBJ1-2
D gene: -
V gene: TRBV29-1
CDR3 DNA: TGCAGCGTTGAGGGCAGACAGAACTATGGCTACACCTTC
CDR3 protein: CSVEGRQNYGYTF

clone size: -
J gene: TRBJ2-5
D gene: -
V gene: TRBV5-8
CDR3 DNA: TGTGCCAGCAGCCGACCAGAGTCCGCAGGGACCCAGTACTTC
CDR3 protein: CASSRPESAGTQYF

clone size: -
J gene: TRBJ1-1
D gene: -
V gene: TRBV14
CDR3 DNA: TGTGCCAGCAGGCGGACACTAAACACTGAAGCTTTCTTT
CDR3 protein: CASRRTLNTEAFF

clone size: -
J gene: TRBJ2-1
D gene: TRBD2
V gene: TRBV6-5
CDR3 DNA: TGTGCCAGCAGTTACGCGCGGGAGTCCTACAATGAGCAGTTCTTC
CDR3 protein: CASSYARESYNEQFF

clone size: -
J gene: TRBJ2-7
D gene: -
V gene: TRBV11-2
CDR3 DNA: TGTGCCAGCAGTTGGGGAGTTCTGCTCTACGAGCAGTACTTC
CDR3 protein: CASSWGVLLYEQYF

clone size: once
J gene: TRBJ2-7
D gene: -
V gene: TRBV4-1
CDR3 DNA: TGCGCCAGCAGCCAAGGGGTGGGAGTCGCCTACGAGCAGTACTTC
CDR3 protein: CASSQGVGVAYEQYF

clone size: -
J gene: TRBJ1-1
D gene: -
V gene: TRBV28
CDR3 DNA: TGTGCCAGCAGTTTTGAACGGAGAAACACTGAAGCTTTCTTT
CDR3 protein: CASSFERRNTEAFF

clone size: -
J gene: TRBJ1-4
D gene: -
V gene: TRBV18
CDR3 DNA: TGTGCCAGCTCATCAGGGGCCGCAAATGAAAAACTGTTTTTT
CDR3 protein: CASSSGAANEKLFF

clone size: -
J gene: TRBJ2-6
D gene: TRBD1
V gene: TRBV2
CDR3 DNA: TGTGCCAGCAGTACCCCGTTGGGGTCCGGACAGGGAAACTCTGGGGCCAACGTCCTGACTTTC
CDR3 protein: CASSTPLGSGQGNSGANVLTF

clone size: -
J gene: TRBJ1-4
D gene: TRBD1
V gene: TRBV11-1
CDR3 DNA: TGTGCCAGCAGCTACTTCGACAGGGGGAATGAAAAACTGTTTTTT
CDR3 protein: CASSYFDRGNEKLFF

clone size: -
J gene: TRBJ2-1
D gene: TRBD1
V gene: TRBV2
CDR3 DNA: TGTGCCAGCGGGGGGACAGGGTTCGGCAATGAGCAGTTCTTC
CDR3 protein: CASGGTGFGNEQFF

clone size: -
J gene: TRBJ2-3
D gene: -
V gene: TRBV7-8
CDR3 DNA: TGTGCCAGCAGCACCGGGACAGATACGCAGTATTTT
CDR3 protein: CASSTGTDTQYF

clone size: -
J gene: TRBJ2-2
D gene: TRBD1
V gene: TRBV5-1
CDR3 DNA: TGCGCCAGCAGCTACCTGACAGGGGGAAACACCGGGGAGCTGTTTTTT
CDR3 protein: CASSYLTGGNTGELFF

clone size: -
J gene: TRBJ2-7
D gene: TRBD1
V gene: TRBV6-2/TRBV6-3
CDR3 DNA: TGTGCCAGCAGTCGACAGGGGGTAGCCTACGAGCAGTACTTC
CDR3 protein: CASSRQGVAYEQYF

clone size: -
J gene: TRBJ1-1
D gene: TRBD1
V gene: TRBV27
CDR3 DNA: TGTGCCAGCAGTTTATCGACAGGGGGCCCCACTGAAGCTTTCTTT
CDR3 protein: CASSLSTGGPTEAFF

clone size: -
J gene: TRBJ1-5
D gene: TRBD1
V gene: TRBV19
CDR3 DNA: TGTGCCAGTACGTCAGGGGGTGGCAATCAGCCCCAGCATTTT
CDR3 protein: CASTSGGGNQPQHF

clone size: -
J gene: TRBJ1-2
D gene: TRBD1
V gene: TRBV6-2/TRBV6-3
CDR3 DNA: TGTGCCAGCAGTCAGACCGAGACAGGGGGTCATGGCTACACCTTC
CDR3 protein: CASSQTETGGHGYTF

clone size: -
J gene: TRBJ2-1
D gene: -
V gene: TRBV28
CDR3 DNA: TGTGCCAGCCTGACCCTCATGACTACTCAGTCCTACAATGAGCAGTTCTTC
CDR3 protein: CASLTLMTTQSYNEQFF

clone size: -
J gene: TRBJ2-7
D gene: -
V gene: TRBV24-1
CDR3 DNA: TGTGCCACCAGTGATGGAGGGTCCCTCTCCTACGAGCAGTACTTC
CDR3 protein: CATSDGGSLSYEQYF

clone size: -
J gene: TRBJ1-6
D gene: -
V gene: TRBV19
CDR3 DNA: TGTGCCAGTAGTAGGGGCGCGGAGTCACCCCTCCACTTT
CDR3 protein: CASSRGAESPLHF

clone size: -
J gene: TRBJ2-5
D gene: -
V gene: TRBV6-5
CDR3 DNA: TGTGCCAGCATTCCGGTCGGGGGTTGGCAAGAGACCCAGTACTTC
CDR3 protein: CASIPVGGWQETQYF

clone size: -
J gene: TRBJ2-7
D gene: -
V gene: TRBV13
CDR3 DNA: TGTGCCAGCGCAACAGGTCTGGACTACGAGCAGTACTTC
CDR3 protein: CASATGLDYEQYF

clone size: -
J gene: TRBJ2-7
D gene: TRBD1
V gene: TRBV27
CDR3 DNA: TGTGCCAGCAGAGACCCCGGGACAGGGTTCTACGAGCAGTACTTC
CDR3 protein: CASRDPGTGFYEQYF

clone size: -
J gene: TRBJ1-2
D gene: -
V gene: TRBV5-1
CDR3 DNA: TGCGCCAGCAGCCCAACCCTATCCGGGCAGGGAGGCTACACCTTC
CDR3 protein: CASSPTLSGQGGYTF

clone size: -
J gene: TRBJ1-2
D gene: -
V gene: TRBV20-1
CDR3 DNA: TGCAGTGCTAGCGGTCTCTATGGCTACACCTTC
CDR3 protein: CSASGLYGYTF

clone size: -
J gene: TRBJ2-5
D gene: -
V gene: TRBV5-6
CDR3 DNA: TGTGCCAGCAGCTTGGGAGGAGGTGAGGAGACCCAGTACTTC
CDR3 protein: CASSLGGGEETQYF

clone size: -
J gene: TRBJ1-2
D gene: -
V gene: TRBV29-1
CDR3 DNA: TGCAGCGTTGGGGCAGGCAACGATGGCTACACCTTC
CDR3 protein: CSVGAGNDGYTF

clone size: -
J gene: TRBJ1-1
D gene: TRBD1
V gene: TRBV10-1
CDR3 DNA: TGCGCCAGCAGTGAGTCGGGGGGACAGGGGAACACTGAAGCTTTCTTT
CDR3 protein: CASSESGGQGNTEAFF

clone size: -
J gene: TRBJ2-1
D gene: TRBD1
V gene: TRBV7-9
CDR3 DNA: TGTGCCAGCAGACCCGGGACCGGGACAGGGGACAATGAGCAGTTCTTC
CDR3 protein: CASRPGTGTGDNEQFF

clone size: -
J gene: TRBJ2-2
D gene: TRBD1
V gene: TRBV2
CDR3 DNA: TGTGCCAGCAGTGGAGGACAGGGGGCCGGGGAGCTGTTTTTT
CDR3 protein: CASSGGQGAGELFF

clone size: few
J gene: TRBJ1-1
D gene: -
V gene: TRBV5-1
CDR3 DNA: TGCGCCAGCAAGCCCGGTGGGAACACTGAAGCTTTCTTT
CDR3 protein: CASKPGGNTEAFF

clone size: -
J gene: TRBJ1-2
D gene: -
V gene: TRBV29-1
CDR3 DNA: TGCAGCGTTCTATCCCCGACAGATCGCTATGGCTACACCTTC
CDR3 protein: CSVLSPTDRYGYTF

clone size: once
J gene: TRBJ1-4
D gene: -
V gene: TRBV30
CDR3 DNA: TGTGCCTGGAAACCCTGGGGGGAAGAAAAACTGTTTTTT
CDR3 protein: CAWKPWGEEKLFF

clone size: -
J gene: TRBJ2-3
D gene: TRBD2
V gene: TRBV7-8
CDR3 DNA: TGTGCCAGCAGCCCACCGGCAATCTTAGCGGGGTTCACAGATACGCAGTATTTT
CDR3 protein: CASSPPAILAGFTDTQYF

clone size: -
J gene: TRBJ1-2
D gene: TRBD1
V gene: TRBV7-6
CDR3 DNA: TGTGCCAGCAGCTTAGAAGAGACAGGGGGGGATGGCTACACCTTC
CDR3 protein: CASSLEETGGDGYTF

clone size: few
J gene: TRBJ1-4
D gene: TRBD1
V gene: TRBV28
CDR3 DNA: TGTGCCAGCAGTGCGCCGGGACAGGGTTTTGAAAAACTGTTTTTT
CDR3 protein: CASSAPGQGFEKLFF

clone size: -
J gene: TRBJ2-7
D gene: TRBD2
V gene: TRBV11-1
CDR3 DNA: TGTGCCAGCAGCCCCCGAGGTGGGAGGGCCGACGAGCAGTACTTC
CDR3 protein: CASSPRGGRADEQYF

clone size: -
J gene: TRBJ2-2
D gene: -
V gene: TRBV7-2
CDR3 DNA: TGTGCCAGCAGCGCCCAGGGGACCACCGGGGAGCTGTTTTTT
CDR3 protein: CASSAQGTTGELFF

clone size: -
J gene: TRBJ1-1
D gene: -
V gene: TRBV6-4
CDR3 DNA: TGTGCCAGCACCCTGAACATGGGCAACACTGAAGCTTTCTTT
CDR3 protein: CASTLNMGNTEAFF

clone size: once
J gene: TRBJ2-7
D gene: TRBD2
V gene: TRBV7-2
CDR3 DNA: TGTGCCAGCAGCAGCGGTTCGGGGGGGCTCTCCTACGAGCAGTACTTC
CDR3 protein: CASSSGSGGLSYEQYF

clone size: -
J gene: TRBJ2-5
D gene: TRBD1
V gene: TRBV7-7
CDR3 DNA: TGTGCCAGCAGCTTAGGAGGGACAGCCCAAGAGACCCAGTACTTC
CDR3 protein: CASSLGGTAQETQYF